One sample yielded the 27 T cell receptor beta chains listed below, sequenced in a study of vaccination and CD4 T cells after COVID-19. Their antigens remain unidentified. Sequenced with the Oncomine TCR Beta short-read assay was DNA taken from cultured CD4+ T cells. A single record per CDR3 protein comes from TCRdb applying MiXCR to the PCR reads. The sample holds about 5,700 distinct CDR3 sequences; about 28% are singletons and the top ten take 15% to 20%. Described treatment: roughly 11-day PBMC culture with coronavirus spike peptide pools or control peptides (ViraFEST assay). According to the study, CD4+ T cells from the unexposed donor were gathered ahead of the COVID-19 pandemic (2011-2018). The sequenced material came from CD4+ T cells from blood, cultured in vitro. All receptors come from a human donor in good health.

V gene TRBV9 combines with J gene TRBJ1-2; no definite D call. Per germline, CDR1 SGDLS and CDR2 YYNGEE. The CDR3 has 14 amino acids. Trimming took 4 bases from V and 4 from J, leaving 14 bases between them. The CDR3 nucleotides read TGTGCCAGCAGCCCCTCCGCGGGTAGCTATGGCTACACCTTC. Its translation is CASSPSAGSYGYTF.

This clonotype was seen a handful of times. The genes are TRBV25-1 and TRBJ1-6, with D unclear. Per germline, CDR1 MGHDK and CDR2 SYGVNS. This CDR3 region has 15 residues. Trimming cost V 6 bases and J 7 bases, with 16 bases left between them. CDR3 loop: CASSLEESLNSPLHF. CDR3 DNA sequence: TGTGCCAGCAGCCTTGAAGAGTCACTCAATTCACCCCTCCACTTT.

The chain is built from TRBV5-4 and TRBJ2-7; D gene uncertain. The CDR3 extends over 14 amino acids. V lost 3 bases and J lost 3, with 13 bases in between. Per germline, CDR1 SGHNT and CDR2 YYREEE (reference sequence). CDR3 nucleotides: TGTGCCAGCAGCTCTGCGACATTTCGCTACGAGCAGTACTTC. It encodes CASSSATFRYEQYF.

Within the sample, this clonotype is medium-sized. The rearrangement joins TRBV20-1 to TRBJ2-5, with TRBD2 matching 8 bases. V lost 5 bases and J lost 0; bases outside the gene matches: 5. CDR3 length equals 14 residues. The germline V gene encodes CDR1 DFQATT and CDR2 SNEGSKA (reference sequence). CDR3: CSASAGGNQETQYF. The CDR3 DNA sequence: TGCAGTGCTTCCGCGGGGGGTAACCAAGAGACCCAGTACTTC.

This clonotype has only a few counts. Germline and junction disagree at one end, which may indicate a read error. V gene TRBV7-7 combines with J gene TRBJ1-5, with D unclear. The CDR3 loop spans 13 amino acids. Per germline, CDR1 SSHAT and CDR2 FNYEAQ (reference sequence). For the CDR3, the DNA is TGTGCTAGCAGCTTGGATCGAAATCAGCCCCAGCATTTT. It translates to CASSLDRNQPQHF.

This clonotype is labeled as medium-sized. The chain combines TRBV6-5 with TRBJ1-5, with TRBD1 as a possible D gene (6 bases). Germline V lookup: CDR1 MNHEY, CDR2 SVGAGI. This CDR3 comprises 14 residues. V lost 3 bases to trimming and J lost 5 bases, with 11 bases between them. The DNA of the CDR3 is TGTGCCAGCAGTTATCAGGAGGGGGATCAGCCCCAGCATTTT. Translated, it gives CASSYQEGDQPQHF.

This clonotype is medium-sized in the sample. The rearrangement joins TRBV6-1 to TRBJ1-2; D not resolved. V lost 5 bases and J lost 1, with 8 bases in between. In germline, CDR1 is MNHNS, CDR2 SASEGT. The CDR3 runs to 13 residues. The CDR3 bases are TGTGCCAGCAGTCCGCAAATTAACTATGGCTACACCTTC. It codes for CASSPQINYGYTF.

The CDR3 DNA follows: TGTGCCAGCAGTGAATATGGGGGAGTTGATCAGCCCCAGCATTTT. Translation gives CASSEYGGVDQPQHF. V gene TRBV25-1 combines with J gene TRBJ1-5; the D gene is possibly TRBD1 (5 bases). Germline loops: CDR1 MGHDK, CDR2 SYGVNS. The ends were cut back, 0 bases at V and 5 bases at J, with 11 bases in the middle. The CDR3 is 15 residues long.

About this clonotype itself: A read error may account for a junction end that differs from germline. The V call is TRBV6-4, the J call TRBJ2-1; TRBD2 aligns across 10 bases. The CDR3 consists of 17 residues. Germline loops: CDR1 MRHNA, CDR2 SNTAGT. In DNA, the CDR3 is TGTGCCAGCAGTGACTCGGCGAGCGGGGGGGATTACATTGAGCAGTTCTTC. Residues: CASSDSASGGDYIEQFF.

This chain connects TRBV5-1 to TRBJ1-6; D gene unclear. Germline CDR1 is SGHRS and CDR2 is YFSETQ. The CDR3 sequence is 13 residues long. V gave up 0 bases and J gave up 6 bases, with 4 bases separating them. In DNA form, the CDR3 reads TGCGCCAGCAGCTTGGGGGTTAATTCACCCCTCCACTTT. Amino acids: CASSLGVNSPLHF.

In this sample, this clonotype turned up a few times. The chain joins TRBV20-1 to TRBJ2-6; D remains ambiguous. Trimming left V 3 bases short and J 1 base short, with 7 bases between. Looked up from germline, CDR1 is DFQATT and CDR2 is SNEGSKA (reference sequence). This CDR3 is 14 amino acids long. CDR3 residues: CSARKGSGANVLTF. CDR3 DNA sequence: TGCAGTGCTAGGAAAGGTTCTGGGGCCAACGTCCTGACTTTC.

V usage is TRBV27 and J usage is TRBJ1-2; D gene uncertain. CDR3 length: 18 amino acids. Trimming shortened V by 5 bases and J by 0 bases, and 22 bases separated the two germline ends. CDR1 is MNHEY, CDR2 SMNVEV, per germline (reference sequence). The CDR3 nucleotides read TGTGCCAGCAGTCCTCGACTCCCCGGGTCCCCAACTAACTATGGCTACACCTTC. Translated: CASSPRLPGSPTNYGYTF.

The J gene is TRBJ2-4, the V gene TRBV20-1, with D uncertain. The length of the CDR3 is 11 residues. Trimming removed 7 bases from V and 8 bases from J, with 12 bases in between. Germline V CDR1 and CDR2: DFQATT, SNEGSKA (reference sequence). CDR3 nucleotides: TGCAGTGTTCCGTTAGAGGACATTCAGTACTTC. Translated: CSVPLEDIQYF.

The chain couples TRBV15 to TRBJ1-1; tentatively, D is TRBD1 (6 bases). The V and J ends lost 5 bases and 5 bases respectively, with 18 bases between them. This CDR3 is built from 15 residues. Germline V gene data show CDR1 as LNHNV and CDR2 as YYDKDF (reference sequence). In DNA, the CDR3 is TGTGCCACCAGCCTGCCTCAGGGGTTATGGACTGAAGCTTTCTTT. Its translation: CATSLPQGLWTEAFF.

In its sample, this clonotype ranks as medium-sized. The chain employs TRBV20-1 and TRBJ1-2, with 11 bases lining up with TRBD1. Germline V lookup: CDR1 DFQATT, CDR2 SNEGSKA (reference sequence). CDR3 length equals 16 residues. The V segment lost 6 bases and the J segment 1 base; nucleotides outside the gene matches: 10. CDR3 in amino acids: CSAPLLGTGGNYGYTF. The CDR3 DNA follows: TGCAGTGCCCCACTTCTTGGGACAGGGGGTAACTATGGCTACACCTTC.

CDR3 sequence: CASTSPAGGNYGYTF. The DNA of the CDR3 is TGTGCCAGTACCTCCCCCGCCGGGGGCAACTATGGCTACACCTTC. The chain has TRBV19 and TRBJ1-2, with D perhaps TRBD1 (6 bases). There are 15 residues in the CDR3. In germline, CDR1 is LNHDA, CDR2 SQIVND (reference sequence). Trimming shortened V by 7 bases and J by 2 bases, and 17 bases separated the two germline ends.

This clonotype has only a few counts. The rearrangement uses TRBV7-8 and TRBJ2-1; 9 bases map to TRBD2. J was trimmed by 6 bases and V by 2 bases; bases with no gene match: 8. Germline values: CDR1 SGHVS, CDR2 FQNEAQ. CDR3 size: 16 residues. CDR3 residues: CASSLKVAGVFNEQFF. DNA for the CDR3: TGTGCCAGCAGCTTAAAGGTAGCGGGGGTCTTCAATGAGCAGTTCTTC.

This clonotype was counted only a few times. This rearrangement joins TRBV15 to TRBJ1-2; D is possibly TRBD1 (5 bases). CDR3 length: 13 amino acids. The V gene lost 7 bases and the J gene lost 6 bases, with 15 bases spanning the gap. The germline V gene encodes CDR1 LNHNV and CDR2 YYDKDF (reference sequence). The CDR3 sequence is CATNAGEGNGYTF. The DNA of the CDR3 is TGTGCCACCAATGCGGGGGAGGGAAATGGCTACACCTTC.

This clonotype was picked up one time. The CDR3 reads CSARKGEGAKNSPLHF. CDR3 DNA sequence: TGCAGTGCTAGAAAAGGGGAGGGGGCAAAGAATTCACCCCTCCACTTT. The V gene is TRBV20-1, the J gene TRBJ1-6; 7 bases agree with TRBD1. The CDR3 contains 16 residues. J lost 7 bases, V lost 2 bases, and 11 bases had no gene match. From germline, CDR1 is DFQATT and CDR2 SNEGSKA (reference sequence).

J is TRBJ1-1 and V is TRBV2, with D perhaps TRBD1 (6 bases). CDR3 length equals 15 residues. Between the trimmed V and J ends, which lost 7 bases and 0 bases, there was a span of 15 bases. Germline lookup yields CDR1 SNHLY and CDR2 FYNNEI. CDR3 DNA sequence: TGTGCCAGCATCGAGGGGGGGGCGATGAACACTGAAGCTTTCTTT. It specifies CASIEGGAMNTEAFF. The variable domain in full, completed from reference TRBV2 and TRBJ1-1, reads EPEVTQTPSHQVTQMGQEVILRCVPISNHLYFYWYRQILGQKVEFLVSFYNNEISEKSEIFDDQFSVERPDGSNFTLKIRSTKLEDSAMYFCASIEGGAMNTEAFFGQGTRLTVV.

This clonotype was observed a handful of times. The J gene is TRBJ1-6, the V gene TRBV6-5; D may be TRBD1 (5 bases). Germline-derived CDR1 and CDR2 are MNHEY and SVGAGI. The CDR3 loop spans 15 amino acids. V dropped 2 bases and J dropped 10 bases, with 15 bases sitting between them. The CDR3 reads CASSYGRQGKSPLHF. The CDR3 region has the DNA TGTGCCAGCAGTTACGGGCGGCAGGGAAAATCACCCCTCCACTTT.

By frequency in the sample, this clonotype is medium-sized. This rearrangement joins TRBV6-1 to TRBJ1-2; D gene uncertain. Trimming took off 6 bases at V and 4 bases at J, with 12 bases between the two ends. Looked up from germline, CDR1 is MNHNS and CDR2 is SASEGT. This CDR3 spans 13 amino acids. The CDR3: CASSPDPTYGYTF. The CDR3 DNA follows: TGTGCCAGCAGCCCGGATCCCACCTATGGCTACACCTTC.

The chain links TRBV6-5 to TRBJ2-1, with 9 positions matching TRBD1. CDR1 and CDR2 from the germline V gene are MNHEY and SVGAGI. This CDR3 contains 18 residues. V lost 0 bases, J lost 4 bases, and 10 bases stayed unmatched. DNA of the CDR3: TGTGCCAGCAGTTACTCAACCCATTGGACAGGGGATTACAATGAGCAGTTCTTC. This sequence encodes CASSYSTHWTGDYNEQFF.

This clonotype was counted a few times. This chain uses TRBV7-3 with TRBJ2-1, with a weak D call TRBD1 (5 bases). CDR3 length: 12 residues. V was cut by 5 bases and J by 13 bases, with 15 bases left in between. The V gene's germline CDR1 is SGHTA and CDR2 FQGTGA. CDR3 in DNA: TGTGCCAGCAGCCCACGGGCAGGACAACAGTTCTTC. It is translated as CASSPRAGQQFF.

The chain combines TRBV7-8 with TRBJ2-7; 7 bases are a match to TRBD2. The CDR3 totals 16 residues. Germline V CDR1 and CDR2: SGHVS, FQNEAQ. V lost 1 base, J lost 6 bases, and 12 bases stayed unmatched. CDR3: CASSLGGGKPAFEQYF. The DNA of the CDR3 is TGTGCCAGCAGCTTAGGGGGGGGTAAACCAGCGTTCGAGCAGTACTTC. The complete variable domain, with remaining parts taken from reference TRBV7-8 and TRBJ2-7, reads GAGVSQSPRYKVAKRGQDVALRCDPISGHVSLFWYQQALGQGPEFLTYFQNEAQLDKSGLPSDRFFAERPEGSVSTLKIQRTQQEDSAVYLCASSLGGGKPAFEQYFGPGTRLTVT.

The chain joins TRBV28 to TRBJ1-2; TRBD1 matches at 7 bases. Germline-derived CDR1 and CDR2 are MDHEN and SYDVKM. This CDR3 is 14 amino acids long. J was trimmed by 4 bases and V by 5 bases; bases with no gene match: 7. CDR3 amino acids: CASSTAGGFYGYTF. The CDR3 nucleotides read TGTGCCAGCAGTACTGCAGGGGGTTTCTATGGCTACACCTTC.

The gene calls are TRBV7-2 and TRBJ1-3; a weak D match, TRBD1 (6 bases). The CDR3 has 15 residues. The germline CDR1 and CDR2 sequences are SGHTA and FQGNSA. Trimming took 1 base from V and 3 from J, leaving 10 bases between them. The CDR3 loop reads CASSLGGLGGNTIYF. The DNA for the CDR3 is TGTGCCAGCAGCTTAGGGGGGCTAGGTGGAAACACCATATATTTT.